These 25 T cell receptor beta chains came from one sample sequenced in a study of control samples from healthy donors and cancer patients (dated by TCRdb to about 2020). The library was produced with the immunoSEQ multiplex PCR assay. Imported from immuneACCESS, the table was reduced by TCRdb to in-frame sequences with V and J called. These copies leave out some clones; in studies compared against another copy, an unresolved V gene accounts for under half, and the cause of the remainder is not known. In all, the sample holds just under 80,000 clones, and around nine tenths of those were seen once. 1.5% to 2% of the sample rests with the top ten. The sequenced material came from PBMCs. Receptors were obtained from a woman aged 60-75 years with head and neck cancer.

The CDR3 sequence is CASSPWTGAHEKLFF. As DNA, the CDR3 is TGTGCCAGCAGTCCCTGGACAGGGGCCCATGAAAAACTGTTTTTT. The V call is TRBV27, the J call TRBJ1-4, with TRBD1 identical over 9 bases. J gave up 6 bases and V 5 bases, and 7 bases lay outside the gene matches. There are 15 residues in the CDR3. Germline CDR1 reads MNHEY; CDR2 reads SMNVEV (reference sequence).

J is TRBJ2-7 and V is TRBV29-1; D is perhaps TRBD1 (6 bases). Germline CDR1 SQVTM, CDR2 ANQGSEA. This CDR3 is built from 13 residues. The V end lost 4 bases, the J end lost 2 bases, and 12 bases lay between the germline ends. DNA of the CDR3: TGCAGCGTTGGGACAGCGGCAACCTACGAGCAGTACTTC. It is translated as CSVGTAATYEQYF.

The chain has TRBV7-2 and TRBJ2-7, with 8 bases fitting TRBD2. Germline V lookup: CDR1 SGHTA, CDR2 FQGNSA. Losses at the gene ends were 5 bases for V and 1 base for J; bases not matched to a gene: 13. This CDR3 region has 17 residues. The CDR3 DNA follows: TGTGCCAGCAGCCCCCCTGGGTGGCGGGAGGATTCCTACGAGCAGTACTTC. Translation gives CASSPPGWREDSYEQYF. Filled out from reference TRBV7-2 and TRBJ2-7, the complete variable domain reads GAGVSQSPSNKVTEKGKDVELRCDPISGHTALYWYRQSLGQGLEFLIYFQGNSAPDKSGLPSDRFSAERTGGSVSTLTIQRTQQEDSAVYLCASSPPGWREDSYEQYFGPGTRLTVT.

The chain couples TRBV4-1 to TRBJ1-6; 7 nucleotides line up with TRBD1. With 4 bases clipped from V and 6 bases from J, the junction kept 9 bases outside the gene matches. CDR1 and CDR2 (germline): MGHRA, YSYEKL. This CDR3 is built from 16 residues. The CDR3 nucleotides are TGCGCCAGCAGCCCAGGCAGGGGGATAGGTAATTCACCCCTCCACTTT. Encoded protein: CASSPGRGIGNSPLHF.

The V and J genes are TRBV5-4 and TRBJ1-1, with a possible D match to TRBD1 (6 bases). The germline V and J ends were trimmed by 4 bases and 0 bases, with 13 bases remaining between them. This CDR3 comprises 15 residues. Germline V lookup: CDR1 SGHNT, CDR2 YYREEE (reference sequence). The CDR3 DNA reads TGTGCCAGCAGCCTCCAGGGGACGATGAACACTGAAGCTTTCTTT. It translates to CASSLQGTMNTEAFF.

The rearrangement uses TRBV7-2 and TRBJ2-7; 7 bases are a match to TRBD1. Germline V gene sequence: CDR1 SGHTA, CDR2 FQGNSA. V dropped 3 bases and J dropped 1; count of bases not matched to a gene: 12. The CDR3 spans 17 residues. In DNA, the CDR3 is TGTGCCAGCAGCTTCCCGCTCGACAGGGCAGGATCCTACGAGCAGTACTTC. It yields the protein CASSFPLDRAGSYEQYF.

This chain connects TRBV12-3 or TRBV12-4 to TRBJ1-2; no firm D call. The CDR3 length is 13 residues. Trimming cost V 2 bases and J 5 bases, with 9 bases left between them. Written as DNA, the CDR3 is TGTGCCAGCAGTTTATCCGGGAGTTATGGCTACACCTTC. Translation: CASSLSGSYGYTF.

The V call is TRBV6-6, the J call TRBJ2-5; 12 bases match TRBD2. The CDR3 is 20 amino acids. V shed 6 bases and J 2 bases; nucleotides not matched to a gene: 19. Germline values: CDR1 MNHNY, CDR2 SVGAGI (reference sequence). CDR3 in DNA: TGTGCCAGCAGCCCCGGAGTGTCTAGCGGGAGGGCCGGGGGTCAAGAGACCCAGTACTTC. Translation gives CASSPGVSSGRAGGQETQYF.

This clone was detected a few times. This rearrangement joins TRBV4-2 to TRBJ2-1; D is possibly TRBD1 or TRBD2 (5 bases each). The V gene's germline CDR1 is LGHNA and CDR2 YNFKEQ. The CDR3 spans 17 residues. Trimming removed 0 bases at V and 2 bases at J, with 14 bases between. The CDR3 sequence: CASSQDVDRGPYNEQFF. For the CDR3, the DNA is TGTGCCAGCAGCCAAGATGTCGATCGGGGACCCTACAATGAGCAGTTCTTC.

The V gene is TRBV19, the J gene TRBJ2-7; the D gene is possibly TRBD1 (5 bases). V gave up 3 bases and J gave up 2 bases, with 11 bases separating them. Germline values: CDR1 LNHDA, CDR2 SQIVND (reference sequence). CDR3 length: 14 residues. CDR3 DNA sequence: TGTGCCAGTAGTATTCAGGGCAGTACCTACGAGCAGTACTTC. Protein sequence: CASSIQGSTYEQYF.

The V call is TRBV6-6, the J call TRBJ2-7; D might be TRBD1 (6 bases). V was cut by 4 bases and J by 4 bases, with 14 bases left in between. Germline CDR1 reads MNHNY; CDR2 reads SVGAGI (reference sequence). The CDR3 has 14 residues. The CDR3: CASSSAGVPYEQYF. The CDR3 coding sequence is TGTGCCAGCAGTTCGGCAGGGGTGCCATACGAGCAGTACTTC.

The J gene is TRBJ1-6, the V gene TRBV28; D ambiguous. This CDR3 has 15 amino acids. With 6 bases removed from V and 4 bases from J, the gap between germline ends came to 13 bases. Germline V CDR1 and CDR2: MDHEN, SYDVKM. The CDR3 DNA reads TGTGCCAGCAGCGGGCTCAATAGTTATAATTCACCCCTCCACTTT. Protein: CASSGLNSYNSPLHF.

This chain's CDR3 is CASSLTNTGELFF. The DNA for the CDR3 is TGTGCCTCCTCGCTCACGAACACCGGGGAGCTGTTTTTT. The genes are TRBV7-9 and TRBJ2-2; D unclear. The CDR3 is 13 residues long. V was trimmed by 11 bases and J by 0 bases, leaving 10 bases between them. Germline assignment: CDR1 SEHNR and CDR2 FQNEAQ (reference sequence).

The V gene is TRBV21-1, the J gene TRBJ2-7; TRBD1, the table's D call, was not compared with the DNA. TRBV21-1 is classified as a pseudogene. This CDR3 region has 18 residues. CDR3 in DNA: TGTGCCAGCAGCATGACCGGCAGGGGGACAGGGGAGACCTACGAGCAGTACTTC. Protein: CASSMTGRGTGETYEQYF.

V and J are TRBV6-5 and TRBJ1-5; 11 positions agree with TRBD1. With 6 bases clipped from V and 6 bases from J, the junction kept 7 bases outside the gene matches. CDR1 and CDR2 (germline): MNHEY, SVGAGI. The CDR3 extends over 15 amino acids. The CDR3, as DNA: TGTGCCAGCAGGGGGGACAGGGGGTTCGGTCAGCCCCAGCATTTT. This gives the protein CASRGDRGFGQPQHF.

This clone was seen just once. The chain is built from TRBV11-2 and TRBJ2-5; 7 bases agree with TRBD2. CDR1 and CDR2 from the germline V gene are SGHAT and FQNNGV. The CDR3 runs to 15 residues. V was clipped by 0 bases and J by 2 bases; unmatched bases: 3. This CDR3 reads CASSLEASGQETQYF. The CDR3 nucleotides read TGTGCCAGCAGCTTAGAGGCTAGCGGTCAAGAGACCCAGTACTTC.

The chain uses TRBV19 and TRBJ2-1, with D perhaps TRBD1 (8 bases). V lost 3 bases and J 9 bases, leaving 21 bases between the germline ends. The germline V gene has CDR1 LNHDA and CDR2 SQIVND (reference sequence). CDR3 size: 16 residues. The CDR3 DNA sequence: TGTGCCAGTAGTATCTCTAGCGGCAGGGGGCTCGGTGAGCAGTTCTTC. This gives the protein CASSISSGRGLGEQFF.

This clone was detected only once. The V call is TRBV15, the J call TRBJ2-2; D is possibly TRBD2 (6 bases). The CDR3 covers 17 residues. The V end lost 5 bases, the J end lost 0 bases, and 16 bases lay between the germline ends. The V gene's germline CDR1 is LNHNV and CDR2 YYDKDF (reference sequence). CDR3 loop: CATSREKNSANTGELFF. The CDR3 DNA reads as TGTGCCACCAGCCGGGAGAAAAACAGCGCGAACACCGGGGAGCTGTTTTTT.

The CDR3 DNA sequence: TGCGCCAGCAGCTTGACTAGCGGGAGTAAGGATCTGTTCTTC. It codes for CASSLTSGSKDLFF. V is TRBV5-1 and J is TRBJ2-1, with 11 bases aligning to TRBD2. This CDR3 contains 14 residues. The ends lost 1 base at V and 15 bases at J; junction bases unmatched: 9. Germline CDR1 and CDR2: SGHRS and YFSETQ.

The V call is TRBV27, the J call TRBJ2-7; 9 bases are a match to TRBD2. In germline, CDR1 is MNHEY, CDR2 SMNVEV (reference sequence). This CDR3 is 13 amino acids long. Losses at the gene ends were 5 bases for V and 5 bases for J; bases not matched to a gene: 4. The CDR3 DNA is TGTGCCAGCAGTAGCGGGAGGTGGAACGAGCAGTACTTC. Protein product: CASSSGRWNEQYF.

This clone has more than one count but fewer than ten. The chain has TRBV6-5 and TRBJ1-5; D may be TRBD1 (5 bases). The V end was cut by 8 bases, the J end by 2 bases, with 16 bases between. This CDR3 contains 15 residues. Germline CDR1 MNHEY, CDR2 SVGAGI. DNA of the CDR3: TGTGCCAGCGCAGGGTGGGGGGGTGGCAATCAGCCCCAGCATTTT. Translation gives CASAGWGGGNQPQHF.

This clone occurred once. J is TRBJ1-6 and V is TRBV28, with TRBD1 matching over 8 bases. The CDR3 extends over 15 amino acids. CDR1 is MDHEN and CDR2 is SYDVKM in the germline V gene. J was trimmed by 13 bases and V by 6 bases; bases with no gene match: 14. The CDR3 DNA reads TGTGCCAGCAGCCTTACAGACAGGGGCCCTACCCCCCTCCACTTT. Translated, it gives CASSLTDRGPTPLHF.

This clone was counted a single time. CDR3 loop: CASSDRDSNTEAFF. The CDR3 region has the DNA TGTGCCAGCAGCGACAGAGACTCCAACACTGAAGCTTTCTTT. The V call is TRBV6-1, the J call TRBJ1-1, with a tentative D call TRBD1 (5 bases). This CDR3 region has 14 residues. Germline V gene data show CDR1 as MNHNS and CDR2 as SASEGT. V lost 6 bases and J lost 2, with 13 bases in between.

In its sample, this clone was seen a few times. CDR3 nucleotide sequence: TGCGCCAGCAGCTTAGAGGCCTACGAGCAGTACTTC. Protein product: CASSLEAYEQYF. The chain carries TRBV5-1 and TRBJ2-7; D gene ambiguous. Germline CDR1 and CDR2: SGHRS and YFSETQ. CDR3 size: 12 residues. Trimming took 2 bases from V and 2 from J, leaving 5 bases between them. Based on the CDR3 plus reference TRBV5-1 and TRBJ2-7, the full variable domain is KAGVTQTPRYLIKTRGQQVTLSCSPISGHRSVSWYQQTPGQGLQFLFEYFSETQRNKGNFPGRFSGRQFSNSRSEMNVSTLELGDSALYLCASSLEAYEQYFGPGTRLTVT.

V usage is TRBV6-5 and J usage is TRBJ1-1; TRBD1 matches at 7 bases. The CDR3 runs to 15 residues. With V trimmed by 4 bases and J by 3 bases, 8 bases remained unmatched. Germline-derived CDR1 and CDR2 are MNHEY and SVGAGI. The CDR3 region has the DNA TGTGCCAGCAGTTCCCCTCGCAGGGGGGACACTGAAGCTTTCTTT. As protein: CASSSPRRGDTEAFF.